The 29 T cell receptor beta chains reported below all come from one sample, sequenced in a study of blood T cell repertoires in COVID-19. Sequencing was performed with immunoSEQ multiplex PCR; in TCRdb, only in-frame clones are kept and a portion is missing. The repertoire consists of approximately 200,000 clones, with 86% occurring once and the leading ten covering 8% to 10%. The source material was PBMCs or T cells enriched from blood (not recorded which). The origin of the receptors is a woman aged 25 to 39 who had recovered from COVID-19.

This chain joins TRBV2 and TRBJ1-4, with TRBD1 matching 8 bases. Germline V CDR1 and CDR2: SNHLY, FYNNEI. J lost 7 bases, V lost 6 bases, and 10 bases had no gene match. The length of the CDR3 is 15 residues. CDR3 in DNA: TGTGCCAGCAGGAGTCCCAGGGGGCTTAGTGAAAAACTGTTTTTT. Translating it yields CASRSPRGLSEKLFF.

The chain is built from TRBV9 and TRBJ2-3; 8 bases line up with TRBD2. There are 15 residues in the CDR3. V lost 4 bases and J lost 8; bases outside the gene matches: 12. The germline gives CDR1 SGDLS, CDR2 YYNGEE. The CDR3 DNA sequence: TGTGCCAGCAGCCCGACGGGGGGGGACCTAGGTACGCAGTATTTT. Protein sequence: CASSPTGGDLGTQYF.

In DNA, the CDR3 is TGTGCCAGCTCACCGTTCAGTAGCGGGAGCTCCTACAATGAGCAGTTCTTC. It encodes CASSPFSSGSSYNEQFF. The rearrangement links TRBV18 to TRBJ2-1; 9 bases fit TRBD2. J gave up 0 bases and V 3 bases, and 6 bases lay outside the gene matches. CDR3 size: 17 residues. Germline CDR1 and CDR2: KGHSH and LQKENI.

The chain is built from TRBV5-1 and TRBJ2-7, with D possibly TRBD2 on 5 matching bases. Germline V gene data show CDR1 as SGHRS and CDR2 as YFSETQ. Trimming cost V 0 bases and J 3 bases, with 13 bases left between them. The CDR3 spans 15 residues. The CDR3 DNA reads TGCGCCAGCAGCTTGGCCATACATGGGAGCTACGAGCAGTACTTC. Translated, it gives CASSLAIHGSYEQYF.

This clone was observed a handful of times. The chain employs TRBV5-6 and TRBJ2-7; D may be TRBD2 (6 bases). This CDR3 is 14 amino acids long. The V gene's germline CDR1 is SGHDT and CDR2 YYEEEE. V was cut by 0 bases and J by 2 bases, with 9 bases left in between. As DNA, the CDR3 is TGTGCCAGCAGCTTGGCACTAGCTACCTACGAGCAGTACTTC. Translated: CASSLALATYEQYF.

The chain combines TRBV5-6 with TRBJ2-7; TRBD1 is a possible D gene (7 bases). The V gene lost 4 bases and the J gene lost 3 bases, with 20 bases spanning the gap. This CDR3 region has 16 residues. The V gene's germline CDR1 is SGHDT and CDR2 YYEEEE. CDR3 in amino acids: CASSNTEGALGYEQYF. DNA of the CDR3: TGTGCCAGCAGCAATACGGAGGGGGCGTTAGGCTACGAGCAGTACTTC.

The chain links TRBV30 to TRBJ2-7; TRBD2 might be the D (6 bases). The CDR3 covers 15 residues. CDR1 and CDR2 from the germline V gene are GTSNPN and SVGIG (reference sequence). The germline V and J ends were trimmed by 3 bases and 1 base, with 16 bases remaining between them. The CDR3 sequence is CAWSGGQSPSYEQYF. As DNA, the CDR3 is TGTGCCTGGAGCGGAGGGCAGTCGCCTTCCTACGAGCAGTACTTC.

The chain recombines TRBV5-1 with TRBJ2-1, with 10 nucleotides matching TRBD2. Trimming removed 4 bases from V and 7 bases from J; junction bases left unmatched: 11. CDR1 is SGHRS and CDR2 is YFSETQ in the germline V gene. The CDR3 consists of 16 residues. The CDR3 loop is CASSESGAGGSNEQFF. CDR3 coding DNA: TGCGCCAGCAGCGAAAGTGGAGCGGGAGGGTCTAATGAGCAGTTCTTC.

The chain is built from TRBV28 and TRBJ2-5; unclear D gene. V shed 3 bases and J shed 1 base, with 6 bases lying between them. This CDR3 is built from 13 residues. CDR1 MDHEN and CDR2 SYDVKM come from the germline V gene. The chain's CDR3 is CASSFGTQETQYF. As DNA, the CDR3 is TGTGCCAGCAGTTTTGGCACCCAAGAGACCCAGTACTTC.

The V call is TRBV24-1, the J call TRBJ2-7; 15 bases agree with TRBD2. V was clipped by 5 bases and J by 2 bases; unmatched bases: 6. The CDR3 has 17 amino acids. Germline V gene lookup returns CDR1 KGHDR and CDR2 SFDVKD. Here the CDR3 DNA reads TGTGCCACCAGTGCAGGACTAGCGGGAGGGTCCGCCTACGAGCAGTACTTC. Its translation is CATSAGLAGGSAYEQYF.

The rearrangement links TRBV7-8 to TRBJ2-7, with 12 bases that match TRBD2. CDR1 and CDR2 (germline): SGHVS, FQNEAQ. Trimming at V came to 5 bases and at J to 2 bases, leaving 4 bases not matched to a gene. The CDR3 is 15 residues long. DNA of the CDR3: TGTGCCAGCAGCCCTCGGACTAGCGGGACCTACGAGCAGTACTTC. Residues: CASSPRTSGTYEQYF. Combining the CDR3 with reference TRBV7-8 and TRBJ2-7 gives the whole variable domain GAGVSQSPRYKVAKRGQDVALRCDPISGHVSLFWYQQALGQGPEFLTYFQNEAQLDKSGLPSDRFFAERPEGSVSTLKIQRTQQEDSAVYLCASSPRTSGTYEQYFGPGTRLTVT.

This chain uses TRBV9 with TRBJ2-1; D not certain. CDR1 SGDLS and CDR2 YYNGEE come from the germline V gene. CDR3 length: 13 residues. Trimming shortened V by 0 bases and J by 3 bases, and 4 bases separated the two germline ends. The CDR3 DNA follows: TGTGCCAGCAGCGTAGCGAGCTACAATGAGCAGTTCTTC. It specifies CASSVASYNEQFF.

This clone appeared a few times. This chain uses TRBV19 with TRBJ1-1, with no clear D. V was clipped by 6 bases and J by 2 bases, with 4 bases between them. The CDR3 sequence is 11 residues long. Germline CDR1 is LNHDA and CDR2 is SQIVND (reference sequence). CDR3 residues: CASRTNTEAFF. The CDR3 bases are TGTGCCAGTAGGACAAACACTGAAGCTTTCTTT.

The chain employs TRBV28 and TRBJ1-2, with D possibly matching TRBD1 (6 bases). CDR3 length: 15 amino acids. Deletions cut 6 bases from V and 7 bases from J, with 21 bases between. The V gene's germline CDR1 is MDHEN and CDR2 SYDVKM. The CDR3 loop is CASSIDRPGRAGYTF. The CDR3 bases are TGTGCCAGCAGCATCGACAGGCCCGGCCGGGCTGGCTACACCTTC.

The rearrangement uses TRBV5-1 and TRBJ2-1, with TRBD2 matching 11 bases. This CDR3 has 17 amino acids. Germline CDR1 is SGHRS and CDR2 is YFSETQ. V shed 2 bases and J 5 bases; nucleotides not matched to a gene: 9. CDR3 amino acids: CASSFSTGTSGNNEQFF. The CDR3 coding sequence is TGCGCCAGCAGCTTTTCTACCGGGACTAGCGGAAACAATGAGCAGTTCTTC. Combining the CDR3 with reference TRBV5-1 and TRBJ2-1 gives the whole variable domain KAGVTQTPRYLIKTRGQQVTLSCSPISGHRSVSWYQQTPGQGLQFLFEYFSETQRNKGNFPGRFSGRQFSNSRSEMNVSTLELGDSALYLCASSFSTGTSGNNEQFFGPGTRLTVL.

The chain couples TRBV5-8 to TRBJ2-1; 12 bases fit TRBD2. The CDR3 extends over 16 amino acids. V was clipped by 4 bases and J by 5 bases; unmatched bases: 7. In germline, CDR1 is SGHTS, CDR2 YDEGEE. CDR3 sequence: CASSRRTSGIHNEQFF. The DNA of the CDR3 is TGTGCCAGCAGCCGCCGGACTAGCGGGATTCACAATGAGCAGTTCTTC. The full variable domain, completed using reference TRBV5-8 and TRBJ2-1, is EAGVTQSPTHLIKTRGQQATLRCSPISGHTSVYWYQQALGLGLQFLLWYDEGEERNRGNFPPRFSGRQFPNYSSELNVNALELEDSALYLCASSRRTSGIHNEQFFGPGTRLTVL.

The rearrangement joins TRBV6-5 to TRBJ1-5; D unclear. Germline CDR1 MNHEY, CDR2 SVGAGI. The CDR3 length is 13 residues. Trimming pared 5 bases from V and 5 bases from J, leaving 10 bases between. The DNA of the CDR3 is TGTGCCAGCAGTAGAGGGTTAGATCAGCCCCAGCATTTT. It encodes CASSRGLDQPQHF.

The chain combines TRBV9 with TRBJ1-3, with D possibly being TRBD1 (6 bases). Trimming pared 3 bases from V and 5 bases from J, leaving 18 bases between. The CDR3 has 16 residues. Germline CDR1 and CDR2: SGDLS and YYNGEE. CDR3 coding DNA: TGTGCCAGCAGCGCCAATCCTACGGGGGGCCGAAACACCATATATTTT. Amino acid sequence: CASSANPTGGRNTIYF.

The V gene is TRBV5-1, the J gene TRBJ1-3; 9 bases are shared with TRBD1. This CDR3 has 15 residues. Trimming at V came to 4 bases and at J to 3 bases, leaving 5 bases not matched to a gene. Germline CDR1 is SGHRS and CDR2 is YFSETQ. The CDR3 bases are TGCGCCAGCAGCCCGGGGACAGGGTTTGGAAACACCATATATTTT. This gives the protein CASSPGTGFGNTIYF. Full variable domain (remainder filled in from reference TRBV5-1 and TRBJ1-3): KAGVTQTPRYLIKTRGQQVTLSCSPISGHRSVSWYQQTPGQGLQFLFEYFSETQRNKGNFPGRFSGRQFSNSRSEMNVSTLELGDSALYLCASSPGTGFGNTIYFGEGSWLTVV.

Written as DNA, the CDR3 is TGTGCCAGCAGTAAGCAACTAGCGGGAGGGCCCTTATACTTC. This sequence encodes CASSKQLAGGPLYF. The J gene is TRBJ2-5, the V gene TRBV6-5; 13 bases align to TRBD2. Germline assignment: CDR1 MNHEY and CDR2 SVGAGI. V was pared by 5 bases and J by 14 bases, with 11 bases of the junction left unmatched. This CDR3 region has 14 residues.

This chain connects TRBV7-2 to TRBJ1-1; 7 positions agree with TRBD1. CDR3 length: 14 amino acids. V dropped 3 bases and J dropped 11; count of bases not matched to a gene: 12. Germline CDR1 is SGHTA and CDR2 is FQGNSA. The CDR3 spells CASSFLGTVGNAFF. In nucleotides, the CDR3 is TGTGCCAGCAGCTTCCTGGGGACAGTCGGTAACGCTTTCTTT.

The V call is TRBV6-5, the J call TRBJ1-4; 7 bases line up with TRBD1. V lost 7 bases, J lost 7 bases, and 9 bases stayed unmatched. CDR3 size: 14 residues. Germline CDR1 is MNHEY and CDR2 is SVGAGI. CDR3 bases: TGTGCCAGCACTCCGGGACAGAGCGTTGAAAAACTGTTTTTT. Its protein product is CASTPGQSVEKLFF.

The V gene is TRBV19, the J gene TRBJ1-5; 9 positions agree with TRBD1. Germline CDR1 LNHDA, CDR2 SQIVND (reference sequence). The CDR3 length is 15 residues. Unmatched junction bases numbered 5, after V lost 6 bases and J lost 2 bases. CDR3: CASRKDRGGNQPQHF. As DNA, the CDR3 is TGTGCCAGTAGGAAGGACAGGGGAGGCAATCAGCCCCAGCATTTT.

The CDR3 nucleotides read TGTGCCACCACGACAGAAGGAAACACCATATATTTT. Amino acids: CATTTEGNTIYF. The chain is built from TRBV12-3 or TRBV12-4 and TRBJ1-3; the D gene is possibly TRBD1 (5 bases). Trimming left V 10 bases short and J 4 bases short, with 11 bases between. The CDR3 consists of 12 residues.

J is TRBJ2-3 and V is TRBV5-6, with D possibly TRBD1 on 5 matching bases. Deletions cut 4 bases from V and 3 bases from J, with 15 bases between. CDR3 length: 15 residues. CDR1 SGHDT and CDR2 YYEEEE come from the germline V gene. CDR3 sequence (DNA): TGTGCCAGCAGCCAACTTTACAGGTTAACAGATACGCAGTATTTT. Protein: CASSQLYRLTDTQYF.

This rearrangement joins TRBV7-2 to TRBJ2-7; 10 bases are a match to TRBD1. The ends lost 5 bases at V and 3 bases at J; junction bases unmatched: 10. Germline-derived CDR1 and CDR2 are SGHTA and FQGNSA. The length of the CDR3 is 16 residues. CDR3 region: CASSLTTGGGSYEQYF. CDR3 DNA: TGTGCCAGCAGCCTAACGACAGGGGGCGGGAGCTACGAGCAGTACTTC.

The J gene is TRBJ2-1, the V gene TRBV20-1; D remains ambiguous. Looked up from germline, CDR1 is DFQATT and CDR2 is SNEGSKA (reference sequence). The CDR3 consists of 10 residues. V dropped 3 bases and J dropped 6 bases, with 3 bases sitting between them. The CDR3 protein is CSARANEQFF. As DNA, the CDR3 is TGCAGTGCTAGGGCCAATGAGCAGTTCTTC.

This chain connects TRBV6-5 to TRBJ1-6, with 7 nucleotides matching TRBD1. J gave up 5 bases and V 6 bases, and 4 bases lay outside the gene matches. Germline V lookup: CDR1 MNHEY, CDR2 SVGAGI. There are 14 residues in the CDR3. The CDR3 DNA sequence: TGTGCCAGCAGGAGGGACAGTAATAATTCACCCCTCCACTTT. It codes for CASRRDSNNSPLHF.

The chain has TRBV7-9 and TRBJ2-3; D is uncertain. The CDR3 length is 14 residues. Trimming took 3 bases from V and 4 from J, leaving 11 bases between them. Germline lookup yields CDR1 SEHNR and CDR2 FQNEAQ (reference sequence). The CDR3 protein is CASSFLGSPDTQYF. CDR3 nucleotide sequence: TGTGCCAGCAGCTTCCTAGGTTCCCCAGATACGCAGTATTTT.